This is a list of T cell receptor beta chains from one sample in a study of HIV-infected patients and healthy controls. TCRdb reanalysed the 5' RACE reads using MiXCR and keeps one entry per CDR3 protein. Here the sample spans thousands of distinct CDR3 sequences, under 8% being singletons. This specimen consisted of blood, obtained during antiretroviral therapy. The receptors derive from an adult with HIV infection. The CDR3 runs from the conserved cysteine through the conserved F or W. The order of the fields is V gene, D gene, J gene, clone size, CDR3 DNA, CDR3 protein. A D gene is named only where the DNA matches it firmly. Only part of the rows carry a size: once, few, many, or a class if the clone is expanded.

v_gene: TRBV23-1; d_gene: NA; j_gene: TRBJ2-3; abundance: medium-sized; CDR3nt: TGCGCCAGCAGTCAAAATCGCAGGGTCACAGATACGCAGTATTTT; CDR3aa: CASSQNRRVTDTQYF
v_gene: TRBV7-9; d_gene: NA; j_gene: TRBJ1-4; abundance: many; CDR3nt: TGTGCCAGCAGCGGGGACGCAGGGAATGAAAAACTGTTTTTT; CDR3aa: CASSGDAGNEKLFF
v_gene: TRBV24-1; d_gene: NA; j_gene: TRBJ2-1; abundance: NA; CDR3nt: TGTGCCACCAGTGATTTTTGGGGGGAGTACAATGAGCAGTTCTTC; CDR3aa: CATSDFWGEYNEQFF
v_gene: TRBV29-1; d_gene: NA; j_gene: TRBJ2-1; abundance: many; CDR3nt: TGCAGCTCCCTGGGCAGGGTCGGGAATGAGCAGTTCTTC; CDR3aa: CSSLGRVGNEQFF
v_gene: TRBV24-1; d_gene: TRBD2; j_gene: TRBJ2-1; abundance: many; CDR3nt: TGTGCCACCAGTGACCTTAGCGGGAGCTCCAATGAGCAGTTCTTC; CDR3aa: CATSDLSGSSNEQFF
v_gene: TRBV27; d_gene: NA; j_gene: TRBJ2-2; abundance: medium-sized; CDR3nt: TGTGCCAGCAGCATGGCGGCGAACACCGGGGAGCTGTTTTTT; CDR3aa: CASSMAANTGELFF
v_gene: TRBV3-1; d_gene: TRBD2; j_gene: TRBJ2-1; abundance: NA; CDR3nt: TGTGCCAGCAGCCCACTGACTAGCGGGACGTCCTACAATGAGCAGTTCTTC; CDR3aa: CASSPLTSGTSYNEQFF
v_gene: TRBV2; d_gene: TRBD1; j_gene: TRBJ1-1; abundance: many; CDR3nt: TGTGCCAGCAGTGAAGCGGGCCAGGGGGAACCCGAAGCTTTTTTT; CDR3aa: CASSEAGQGEPEAFF
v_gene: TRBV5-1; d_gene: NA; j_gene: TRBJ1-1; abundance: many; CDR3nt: TGCGCCAGCAGCTTGGAGGTAGGGGGGAGGACTGAAGCTTTCTTT; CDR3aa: CASSLEVGGRTEAFF
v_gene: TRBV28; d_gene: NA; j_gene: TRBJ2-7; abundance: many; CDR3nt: TGTGCCAGCAGTTACTCACCAGGAGTTGCCTACGAGCAGTACTTC; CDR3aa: CASSYSPGVAYEQYF
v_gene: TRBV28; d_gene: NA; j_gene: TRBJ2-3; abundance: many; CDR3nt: TGTGCCAGCAGAGGGGGGGACTACCCCACAGATACGCAGTATTTT; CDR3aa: CASRGGDYPTDTQYF
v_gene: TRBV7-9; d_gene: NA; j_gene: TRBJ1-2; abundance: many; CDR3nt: TGTGCCAGCAGCCCACGACAGGTGGAGTATGGCTACACCTTC; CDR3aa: CASSPRQVEYGYTF
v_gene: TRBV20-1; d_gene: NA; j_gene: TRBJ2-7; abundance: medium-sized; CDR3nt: TGCAGTGCTAGAGGACAGTCGAGCTCCTACGAGCAGTACTTC; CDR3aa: CSARGQSSSYEQYF
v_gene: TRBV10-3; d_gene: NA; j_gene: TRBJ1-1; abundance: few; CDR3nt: TGTGCCATCAACCAGGGGCTGAACACTGAAGCTTTCTTT; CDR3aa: CAINQGLNTEAFF
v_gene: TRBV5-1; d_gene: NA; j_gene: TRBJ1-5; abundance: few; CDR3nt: TGCGCCAGCAGTTTCGATCCTGATAGCAATCAGCCCCAGCATTTT; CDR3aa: CASSFDPDSNQPQHF
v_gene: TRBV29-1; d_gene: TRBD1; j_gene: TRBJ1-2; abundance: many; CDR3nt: TGCAGCGTTGAAGGACAGGGGGCGAGTGGCTACACCTTC; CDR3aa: CSVEGQGASGYTF
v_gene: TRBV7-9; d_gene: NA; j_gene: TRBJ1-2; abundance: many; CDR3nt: TGTGCCAGCAGCTTAGCTTTCCCGGGAAACTATGGCTACACCTTC; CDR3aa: CASSLAFPGNYGYTF
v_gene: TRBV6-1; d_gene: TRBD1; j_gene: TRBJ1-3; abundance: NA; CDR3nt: TGTGCCAGCACCAGGACAGGGGACTACTCTGGAAACACCATATATTTT; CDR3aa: CASTRTGDYSGNTIYF
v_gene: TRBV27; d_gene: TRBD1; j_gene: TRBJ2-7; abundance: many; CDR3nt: TGTGCCAGCAGTTTATCTGGGACAGGGGGTCCCTACGAGCAGTACTTC; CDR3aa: CASSLSGTGGPYEQYF
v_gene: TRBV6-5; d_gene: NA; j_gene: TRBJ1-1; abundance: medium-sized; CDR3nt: TGTGCCAGCAGTTACTCTAGCAGGGTAACTGAAGCTTTCTTT; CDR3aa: CASSYSSRVTEAFF
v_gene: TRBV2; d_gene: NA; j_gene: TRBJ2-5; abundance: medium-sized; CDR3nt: TGTGCCAGCAGTGGCCTGGGGGCGCAAGAGACCCAGTACTTC; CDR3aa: CASSGLGAQETQYF
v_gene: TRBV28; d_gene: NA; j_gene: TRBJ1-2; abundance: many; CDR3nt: TGTGCCAGCAGCGGACCCTGGAGGGACGGCTACACCTTC; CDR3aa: CASSGPWRDGYTF
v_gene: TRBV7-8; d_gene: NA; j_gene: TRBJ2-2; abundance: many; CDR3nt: TGTGCCAGCAGCTTGGGGCTTTTCGGGGAGCTGTTTTTT; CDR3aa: CASSLGLFGELFF